This is a list of T cell receptor beta chains from one sample in a study of a mutant IDH1 vaccine in newly diagnosed glioma. These receptors are not linked to any known antigen. Here immunoSEQ multiplex PCR was the method, and the copy in TCRdb shows in-frame clones only, minus some. The sample lists tens of thousands of clones, 81% occurring once. The sample was PBMCs, taken from a glioma patient whose treatment included an IDH1 peptide vaccine. The receptors come from a woman aged 40 to 50 with glioma. Some clones in this sample may be carry-over from other donors' samples. CDR3s include the opening cysteine and the closing phenylalanine or tryptophan. Each record gives: D gene, J gene, clone size, V gene, CDR3 DNA, CDR3 protein. A D gene is named only where the DNA matches it firmly. Not every row has a clone size; where given, it reads once, few, many or a size class.

.,TRBJ1-5,medium-sized,TRBV6-1,TGTGCCAGCAGTGCCCTTTCCATGCCCCAGCATTTT,CASSALSMPQHF
.,TRBJ2-2,.,TRBV6-5,TGTGCCAGCAGACGTGCCCAGACGGGGAACGGGGAGCTGTTTTTT,CASRRAQTGNGELFF
.,TRBJ1-5,few,TRBV6-1,TGTGCCACCAAAGTGGGAACCAATCAGCCCCAGCATTTT,CATKVGTNQPQHF
.,TRBJ1-5,.,TRBV29-1,TGCAGCGTTGGTGCGATCAATCAGCCCCAGCATTTT,CSVGAINQPQHF
.,TRBJ2-3,.,TRBV28,TGTGCCAGCAGTTCCCTCGGGGGCGGGGAATCAGATACGCAGTATTTT,CASSSLGGGESDTQYF
.,TRBJ1-1,.,TRBV7-2,TGTGCCAGCAGCTTAGCTACAGGGTGGGACACTGAAGCTTTCTTT,CASSLATGWDTEAFF
TRBD1,TRBJ2-1,.,TRBV29-1,TGCAGCGTAGAGGGGACAGGTGAGCAGTTCTTC,CSVEGTGEQFF
.,TRBJ2-7,.,TRBV27,TGTGCCAGCAGTATGACAGTTTCCTACGAGCAGTACTTC,CASSMTVSYEQYF
.,TRBJ1-5,.,TRBV9,TGTGCCAGCAGCGTATCGGTGGGGCAGCCCCAGCATTTT,CASSVSVGQPQHF
TRBD1,TRBJ2-7,.,TRBV5-1,TGCGCCAGCAGCTTGTCTTTTTTGGACAGGGCCTACGAGCAGTACTTC,CASSLSFLDRAYEQYF
.,TRBJ2-7,.,TRBV9,TGTGCCAGCAGCGGGCCGGGGGTCGACGAGCAGTACTTC,CASSGPGVDEQYF
.,TRBJ1-1,.,TRBV9,TGTGCCAGCAGCCCCTGGGGGGGGGACACTGAAGCTTTCTTT,CASSPWGGDTEAFF
.,TRBJ2-7,.,TRBV11-2,TGTGCCAGCAGCTTGCAGAACGAGCAGTACTTC,CASSLQNEQYF
.,TRBJ2-3,.,TRBV5-5,TGTGCCAGCAGCTGGGACGGAGGAGATACGCAGTATTTT,CASSWDGGDTQYF
TRBD1,TRBJ2-5,.,TRBV11-2,TGTGCCAGCAGCTTAACGCTGCGGGCGAGGACAGGGGACCAAGAGACCCAGTACTTC,CASSLTLRARTGDQETQYF
TRBD2,TRBJ2-2,.,TRBV9,TGTGCCAGCAGGAGGACTAGCGGGGCGAACACCGGGGAGCTGTTTTTT,CASRRTSGANTGELFF
TRBD1,TRBJ2-7,.,TRBV6-6,TGTGCCAGCAGCACGAGATCAGGGGGCTTTTCCTACGAGCAGTACTTC,CASSTRSGGFSYEQYF
.,TRBJ2-2,.,TRBV29-1,TGCAGCGTGGTCGGGGTTGACACCGGGGAGCTGTTTTTT,CSVVGVDTGELFF
.,TRBJ2-3,.,TRBV2,TGTGCCAGCAGTGAGGGGGGATCTAGCACAGATACGCAGTATTTT,CASSEGGSSTDTQYF
.,TRBJ2-5,.,TRBV27,TGTGCCAGCAGTTCCTTTTCCTTCCGGGGATTAGGGGAGACCCAGTACTTC,CASSSFSFRGLGETQYF
.,TRBJ2-4,.,TRBV7-2,TGTGCCAGCAGCTCGGGGGTCCAAAACATTCAGTACTTC,CASSSGVQNIQYF
.,TRBJ2-2,.,TRBV2,TGTGCCAGCCATCGTGAACAGAACACCGGGGAGCTGTTTTTT,CASHREQNTGELFF
.,TRBJ2-2,.,TRBV19,TGTGCCAGTCGAGCAGGGAAGTTTAACACCGGGGAGCTGTTTTTT,CASRAGKFNTGELFF
TRBD1,TRBJ2-1,.,TRBV5-6,TGTGCCAGCAGCCAGGGACAGGCCTTCTTCTTC,CASSQGQAFFF
TRBD1,TRBJ1-5,.,TRBV19,TGTGCCAGTAACCCGGGACAGACCCCCATCAATCAGCCCCAGCATTTT,CASNPGQTPINQPQHF
TRBD1,TRBJ1-1,few,TRBV9,TGTGCCAGCAGTAGACAGGGGGCTTGGGAGACTGAAGCTTTCTTT,CASSRQGAWETEAFF
.,TRBJ1-2,.,TRBV7-9,TGTGCCAGCAGACCACTGGGAGGGAGGTATGGCTACACCTTC,CASRPLGGRYGYTF
.,TRBJ2-2,.,TRBV7-9,TGTGCCAGCAGCACCCGCTCAGGGTGGGCCGGGGAGCTGTTTTTT,CASSTRSGWAGELFF
.,TRBJ1-1,.,TRBV19,TGTGCCAGTGGGGGGAGGGTCCAGAACACTGAAGCTTTCTTT,CASGGRVQNTEAFF
.,TRBJ1-5,.,TRBV11-2,TGTGCCAGCAGCCAAGACAGTAGCAATCAGCCCCAGCATTTT,CASSQDSSNQPQHF
.,TRBJ2-1,once,TRBV11-2,TGTGCCAGCAGCTTAGATCGAGAGCGTGCCCTTCTCTTC,CASSLDRERALLF
.,TRBJ1-5,.,TRBV19,TGTGCCAGTACCTCCCCCGAGGCAGGCGGAGGACAGCCCCAGCATTTT,CASTSPEAGGGQPQHF
TRBD2,TRBJ2-1,medium-sized,TRBV4-2,TGTGCCAGCAGCCAAGAAGGAAGCGGGAGCCCTCACAATGAGCAGTTCTTC,CASSQEGSGSPHNEQFF
TRBD2,TRBJ2-3,.,TRBV7-9,TGTGCCAGCAGCACCAGACTAGCGGGAGGCACAGATACGCAGTATTTT,CASSTRLAGGTDTQYF
TRBD1,TRBJ1-5,.,TRBV5-4,TGTGCCAGCAGCGTCGGGACAGGGGGCCGTTTGAGCAATCAGCCCCAGCATTTT,CASSVGTGGRLSNQPQHF
TRBD2,TRBJ2-7,.,TRBV6-1,TGTGCCAGCAGTCAAGCCGGGACTAGCTTGTACGAGCAGTACTTC,CASSQAGTSLYEQYF
.,TRBJ1-1,.,TRBV7-9,TGTGCCAGCAGCCTTGGAAGTGGGGGTCCTGAAGCTTTCTTT,CASSLGSGGPEAFF
TRBD1,TRBJ2-5,.,TRBV9,TGTGCCAGCAGCGTCCATCGGACAGGCCGCGGACAAGAGACCCAGTACTTC,CASSVHRTGRGQETQYF
.,TRBJ1-1,once,TRBV2,TGTGCCAGCAGGCCGGGGCGAACGCCGAACACTGAAGCTTTCTTT,CASRPGRTPNTEAFF
.,TRBJ2-7,.,TRBV7-2,TGTGCCAGCAGCTATGCTACGGGGCTTAAGTACGAGCAGTACTTC,CASSYATGLKYEQYF
.,TRBJ2-1,.,TRBV27,TGTGCCAGCAGTTTATCGATCTCTCCCAATGAGCAGTTCTTC,CASSLSISPNEQFF
TRBD1,TRBJ2-7,.,TRBV5-1,TGCGCCAGCAGCTTTCGACAGGGAGCCTACGAGCAGTACTTC,CASSFRQGAYEQYF
.,TRBJ1-2,.,TRBV11-1,TGTGCCAGCAGCCGCGGGTACGAGAATAACTATGGCTACACCTTC,CASSRGYENNYGYTF
.,TRBJ1-4,.,TRBV6-1,TGTGCCACCCAAACCGGACAGATCCTGTTTTTT,CATQTGQILFF
TRBD2,TRBJ2-7,.,TRBV5-5,TGTGCCAGCAGCAATATAGCGGGGGGCCTATACGAGCAGTACTTC,CASSNIAGGLYEQYF
TRBD1,TRBJ2-7,.,TRBV18,TGTGCCAGCTCCCGGGACAGGGGGGACTACGAGCAGTACTTC,CASSRDRGDYEQYF
.,TRBJ1-6,.,TRBV6-6,TGTGCCAGCAGTGTACAGGGTTCACCCCTCCACTTT,CASSVQGSPLHF
.,TRBJ1-1,.,TRBV5-1,TGCGCCAGCAGCTTGGGATGGGGGACTGAAGCTTTCTTT,CASSLGWGTEAFF
.,TRBJ1-3,few,TRBV10-3,TGTGCCATCGCGGGCAGTTCGCACCTCGGAAACACCATATATTTT,CAIAGSSHLGNTIYF
.,TRBJ1-4,.,TRBV11-2,TGTGCCAGCAGCTTTAGTCAGGGTACAATTGAAAAACTGTTTTTT,CASSFSQGTIEKLFF
TRBD1,TRBJ1-5,.,TRBV29-1,TGCAGCGTTGGACCGGGACAGGGGCTCAATCAGCCCCAGCATTTT,CSVGPGQGLNQPQHF
.,TRBJ1-2,.,TRBV20-1,TGCAGTGCCCTCCCGGTCAGAGGCTACACCTTC,CSALPVRGYTF
.,TRBJ2-5,few,TRBV7-8,TGTGCCAGCAGCTTAGTACTGGAGACCCAGTACTTC,CASSLVLETQYF
.,TRBJ1-2,few,TRBV4-2,TGTGCCAGCAGCCGAATCGGACAAGACCTACTGGGCTACACCTTC,CASSRIGQDLLGYTF
.,TRBJ2-2,.,TRBV7-9,TGTGCCAGCACCGGAACAGCCTCCGGGGAGCTGTTTTTT,CASTGTASGELFF
TRBD1,TRBJ2-2,few,TRBV7-9,TGTGCCAGCAACCGACAGGGGGTAAACACCGGGGAGCTGTTTTTT,CASNRQGVNTGELFF